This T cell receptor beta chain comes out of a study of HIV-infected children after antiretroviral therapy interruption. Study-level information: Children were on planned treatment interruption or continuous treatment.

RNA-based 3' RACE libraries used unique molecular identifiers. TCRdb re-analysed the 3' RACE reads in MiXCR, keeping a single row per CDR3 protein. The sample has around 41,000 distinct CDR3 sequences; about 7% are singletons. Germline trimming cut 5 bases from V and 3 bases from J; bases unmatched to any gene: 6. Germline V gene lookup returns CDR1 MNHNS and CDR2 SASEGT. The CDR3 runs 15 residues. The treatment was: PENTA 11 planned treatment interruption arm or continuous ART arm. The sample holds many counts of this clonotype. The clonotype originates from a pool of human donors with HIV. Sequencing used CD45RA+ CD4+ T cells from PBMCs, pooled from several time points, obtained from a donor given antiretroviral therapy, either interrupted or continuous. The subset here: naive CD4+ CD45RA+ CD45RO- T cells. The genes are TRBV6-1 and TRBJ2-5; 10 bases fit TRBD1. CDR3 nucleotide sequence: TGTGCCAGCAGTTCTTCCGGGACAGGGGAAGAGACCCAGTACTTC. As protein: CASSSSGTGEETQYF.